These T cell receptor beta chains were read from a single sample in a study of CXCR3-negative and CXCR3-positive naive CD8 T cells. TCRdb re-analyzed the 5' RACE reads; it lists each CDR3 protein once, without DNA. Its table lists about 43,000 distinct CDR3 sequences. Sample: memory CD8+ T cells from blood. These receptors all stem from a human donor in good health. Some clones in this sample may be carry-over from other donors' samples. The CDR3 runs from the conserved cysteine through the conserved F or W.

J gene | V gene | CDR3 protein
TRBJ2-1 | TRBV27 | CASSFSGLGFNEQFF
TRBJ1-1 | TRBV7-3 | CASSLLSPLATEAFF
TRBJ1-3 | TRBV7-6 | CASSLAENPMDRSSGNTIYF
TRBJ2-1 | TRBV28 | CASSFGGGRVSIF
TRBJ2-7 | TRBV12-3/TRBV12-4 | CASSLVGSAYEQYF
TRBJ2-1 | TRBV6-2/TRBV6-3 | CASSYGASYNEQFF
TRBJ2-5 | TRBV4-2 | CASSQDGSGGAETQYF
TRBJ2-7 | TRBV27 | CASSTPPAHEQYF
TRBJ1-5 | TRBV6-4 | CASSEAVHQPQHF
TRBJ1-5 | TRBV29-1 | CSVRRGLPYSNQPQHF
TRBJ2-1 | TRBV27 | CASSPGTRPVNEQFF
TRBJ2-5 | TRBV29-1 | CSVSTGFQETQYF
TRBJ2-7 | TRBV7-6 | CASSSGTSYYEQYF
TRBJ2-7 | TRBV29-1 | CSVEGGDYEQYF
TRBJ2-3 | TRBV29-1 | CSVEDLQGRTDTQYF
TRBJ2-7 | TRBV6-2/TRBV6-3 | CASSYREGSYEQYF
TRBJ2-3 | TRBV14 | CASRGQGSTDTQYF
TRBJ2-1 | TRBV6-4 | CASSEIPGTSGGNEQFF
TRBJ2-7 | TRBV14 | CASSQDYTGMEQYF
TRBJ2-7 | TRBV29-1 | CSVIRDTGYEQYF
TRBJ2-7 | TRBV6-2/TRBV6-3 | CASSYGLRGEQYF
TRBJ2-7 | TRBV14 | CASSPWTGSYEQYF
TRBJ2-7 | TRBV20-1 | CSARDKEDYEQYF
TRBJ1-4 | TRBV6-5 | CASSSLPQSGEKLFF
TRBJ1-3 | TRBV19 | CASSRSAGSGNTIYF
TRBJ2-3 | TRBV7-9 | CASSRGQAFPDTQYF
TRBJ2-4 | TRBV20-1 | CSARDYGGRAKNIQYF
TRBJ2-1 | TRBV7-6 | CASSLGGGLNNEQFF
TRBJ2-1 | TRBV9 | CASSSQDLSYNEQLF
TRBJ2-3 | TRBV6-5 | CASSYSGGAATQYF
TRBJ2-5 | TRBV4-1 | CASSQDDPAGGGETQYF
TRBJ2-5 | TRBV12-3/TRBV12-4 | CASSAPVGETQYF
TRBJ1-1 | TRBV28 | CASSLVFTGDTEAFF
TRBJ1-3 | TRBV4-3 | CASSQDTGGSGNTIYF
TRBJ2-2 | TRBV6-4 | CASSQSENPNTGELFF